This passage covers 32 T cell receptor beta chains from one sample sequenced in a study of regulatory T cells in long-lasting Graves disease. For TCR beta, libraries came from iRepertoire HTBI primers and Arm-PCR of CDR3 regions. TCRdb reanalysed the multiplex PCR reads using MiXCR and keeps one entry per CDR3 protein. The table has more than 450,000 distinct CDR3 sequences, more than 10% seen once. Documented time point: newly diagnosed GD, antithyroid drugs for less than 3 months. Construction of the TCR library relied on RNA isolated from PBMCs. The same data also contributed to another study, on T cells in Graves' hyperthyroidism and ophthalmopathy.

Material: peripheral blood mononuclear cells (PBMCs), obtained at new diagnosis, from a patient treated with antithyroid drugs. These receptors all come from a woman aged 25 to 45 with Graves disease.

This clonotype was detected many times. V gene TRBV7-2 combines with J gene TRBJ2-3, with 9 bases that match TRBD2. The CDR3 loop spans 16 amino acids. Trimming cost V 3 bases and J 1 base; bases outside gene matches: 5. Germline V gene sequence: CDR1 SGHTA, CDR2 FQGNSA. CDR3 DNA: TGTGCCAGCAGCTTCACCACTAGCGGGCGCACAGATACGCAGTATTTT. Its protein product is CASSFTTSGRTDTQYF.

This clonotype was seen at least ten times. The CDR3 reads CASSQAGGYGYTF. In DNA, the CDR3 is TGTGCCAGCAGCCAAGCCGGGGGCTATGGCTACACCTTC. The rearrangement joins TRBV14 to TRBJ1-2; D perhaps matches TRBD1 (5 bases). Per the germline V gene, CDR1 is SGHDN and CDR2 is FVKESK. Trimming cost V 1 base and J 4 bases, with 7 bases left between them. The length of the CDR3 is 13 residues.

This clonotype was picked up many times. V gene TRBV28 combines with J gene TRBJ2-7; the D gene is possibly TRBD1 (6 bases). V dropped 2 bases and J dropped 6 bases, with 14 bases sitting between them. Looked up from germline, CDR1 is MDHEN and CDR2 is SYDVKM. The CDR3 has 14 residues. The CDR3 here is CASSLPGVLTEQYF. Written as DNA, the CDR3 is TGTGCCAGCAGTTTACCAGGGGTCTTAACCGAGCAGTACTTC. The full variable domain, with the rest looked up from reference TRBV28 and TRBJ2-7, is DVKVTQSSRYLVKRTGEKVFLECVQDMDHENMFWYRQDPGLGLRLIYFSYDVKMKEKGDIPEGYSVSREKKERFSLILESASTNQTSMYLCASSLPGVLTEQYFGPGTRLTVT.

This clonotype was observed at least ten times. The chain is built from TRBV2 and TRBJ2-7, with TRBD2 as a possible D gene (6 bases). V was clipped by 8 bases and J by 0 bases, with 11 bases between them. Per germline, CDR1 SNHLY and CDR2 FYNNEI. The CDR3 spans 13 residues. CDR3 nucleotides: TGTGCCAGCGGTCTAGCGAGCTCCTACGAGCAGTACTTC. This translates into CASGLASSYEQYF. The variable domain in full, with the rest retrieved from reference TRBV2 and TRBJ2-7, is EPEVTQTPSHQVTQMGQEVILRCVPISNHLYFYWYRQILGQKVEFLVSFYNNEISEKSEIFDDQFSVERPDGSNFTLKIRSTKLEDSAMYFCASGLASSYEQYFGPGTRLTVT.

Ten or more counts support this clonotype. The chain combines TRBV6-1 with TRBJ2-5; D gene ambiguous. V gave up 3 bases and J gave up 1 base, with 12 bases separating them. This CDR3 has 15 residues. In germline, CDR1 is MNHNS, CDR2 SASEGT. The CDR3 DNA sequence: TGTGCCAGCAGTGACCGTATAAAGACCCAAGAGACCCAGTACTTC. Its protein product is CASSDRIKTQETQYF.

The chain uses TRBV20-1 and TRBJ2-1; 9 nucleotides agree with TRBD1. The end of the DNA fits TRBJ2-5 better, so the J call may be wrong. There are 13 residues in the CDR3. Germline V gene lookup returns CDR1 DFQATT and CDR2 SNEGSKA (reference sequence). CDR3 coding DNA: TGCAGTGCCCGGACAGGGGACAAGGAGACCCAGTACTTC. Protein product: CSARTGDKETQYF.

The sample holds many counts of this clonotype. For the CDR3, the DNA is TGTGCCAGCAGTTACTCGCGGCTAGCGGGAGGTTCATACGAGCAGTACTTC. Translation: CASSYSRLAGGSYEQYF. The rearrangement uses TRBV6-2 or TRBV6-3 and TRBJ2-7, with TRBD2 matching 11 bases. The CDR3 length is 17 residues. Looked up from germline, CDR1 is MNHEY and CDR2 is SVGEGT. V lost 0 bases to trimming and J lost 4 bases; unmatched junction nucleotides: 8.

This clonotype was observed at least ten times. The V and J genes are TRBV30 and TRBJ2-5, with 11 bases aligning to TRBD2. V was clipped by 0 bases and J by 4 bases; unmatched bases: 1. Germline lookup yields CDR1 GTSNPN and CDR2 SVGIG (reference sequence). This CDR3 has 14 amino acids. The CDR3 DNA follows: TGTGCCTGGAGTGTAGGACTAGCGGGAGAGACCCAGTACTTC. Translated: CAWSVGLAGETQYF. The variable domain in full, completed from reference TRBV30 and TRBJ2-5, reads SQTIHQWPATLVQPVGSPLSLECTVEGTSNPNLYWYRQAAGRGLQLLFYSVGIGQISSEVPQNLSASRPQDRQFILSSKKLLLSDSGFYLCAWSVGLAGETQYFGPGTRLLVL.

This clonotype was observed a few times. The CDR3 sequence: CASSYSRGQVGELFF. Written as DNA, the CDR3 is TGTGCCAGCAGTTACTCGAGAGGGCAAGTCGGGGAGCTGTTTTTT. The chain recombines TRBV6-2 or TRBV6-3 with TRBJ2-2; D possibly corresponds to TRBD2 (5 bases). Trimming shortened V by 0 bases and J by 7 bases, and 12 bases separated the two germline ends. The CDR3 sequence is 15 residues long. Looked up from germline, CDR1 is MNHEY and CDR2 is SVGEGT.

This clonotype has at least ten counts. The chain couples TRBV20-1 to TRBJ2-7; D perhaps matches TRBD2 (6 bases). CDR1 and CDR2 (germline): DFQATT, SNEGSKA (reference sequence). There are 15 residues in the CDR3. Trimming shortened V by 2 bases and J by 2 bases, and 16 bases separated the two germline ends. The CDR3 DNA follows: TGCAGTGCTAGATCTAACCGGGACTTCGCCTACGAGCAGTACTTC. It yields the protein CSARSNRDFAYEQYF.

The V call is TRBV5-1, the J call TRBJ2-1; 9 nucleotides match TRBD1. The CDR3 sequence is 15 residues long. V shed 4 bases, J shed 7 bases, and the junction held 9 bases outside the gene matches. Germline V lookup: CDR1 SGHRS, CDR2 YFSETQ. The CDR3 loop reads CASSLAGQGWNEQFF. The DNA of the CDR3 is TGCGCCAGCAGCCTGGCGGGACAGGGCTGGAATGAGCAGTTCTTC.

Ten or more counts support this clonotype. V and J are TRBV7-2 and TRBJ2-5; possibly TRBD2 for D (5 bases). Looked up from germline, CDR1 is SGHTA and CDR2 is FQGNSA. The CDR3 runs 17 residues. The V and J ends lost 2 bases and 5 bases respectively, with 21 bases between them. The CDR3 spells CASSLHGGVGTAETQYF. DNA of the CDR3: TGTGCCAGCAGCTTACACGGAGGCGTCGGCACCGCGGAGACCCAGTACTTC.

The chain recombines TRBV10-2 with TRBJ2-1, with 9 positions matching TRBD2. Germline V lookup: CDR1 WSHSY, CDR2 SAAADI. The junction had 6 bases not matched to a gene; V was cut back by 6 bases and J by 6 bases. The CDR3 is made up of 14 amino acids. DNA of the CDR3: TGCGCCAGCAGCACTAGCGGGTGGCGCAATGAGCAGTTCTTC. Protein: CASSTSGWRNEQFF.

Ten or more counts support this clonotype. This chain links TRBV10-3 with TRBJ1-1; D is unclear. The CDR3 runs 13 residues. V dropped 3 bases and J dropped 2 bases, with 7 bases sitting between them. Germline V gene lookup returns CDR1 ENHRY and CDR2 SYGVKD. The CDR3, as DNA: TGTGCCATCAGTGAAGGATTTAACACTGAAGCTTTCTTT. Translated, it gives CAISEGFNTEAFF.

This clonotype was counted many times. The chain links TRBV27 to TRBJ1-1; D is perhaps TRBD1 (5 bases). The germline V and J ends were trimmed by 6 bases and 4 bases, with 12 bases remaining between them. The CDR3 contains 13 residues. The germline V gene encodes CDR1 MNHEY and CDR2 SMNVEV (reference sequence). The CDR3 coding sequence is TGTGCCAGCAGACCTCAGGGCGTCACTGAAGCTTTCTTT. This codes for CASRPQGVTEAFF.

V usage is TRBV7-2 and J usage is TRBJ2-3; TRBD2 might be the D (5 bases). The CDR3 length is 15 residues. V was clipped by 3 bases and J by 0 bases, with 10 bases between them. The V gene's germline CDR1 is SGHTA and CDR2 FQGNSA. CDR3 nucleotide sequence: TGTGCCAGCAGCTTCATTACGGGGAGCACAGATACGCAGTATTTT. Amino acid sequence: CASSFITGSTDTQYF.

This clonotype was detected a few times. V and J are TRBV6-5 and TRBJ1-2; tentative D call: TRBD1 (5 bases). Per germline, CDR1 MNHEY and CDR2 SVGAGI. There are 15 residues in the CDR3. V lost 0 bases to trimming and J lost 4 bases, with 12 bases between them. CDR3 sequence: CASSYSIRGGYGYTF. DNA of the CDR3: TGTGCCAGCAGTTACTCGATTAGGGGCGGCTATGGCTACACCTTC.

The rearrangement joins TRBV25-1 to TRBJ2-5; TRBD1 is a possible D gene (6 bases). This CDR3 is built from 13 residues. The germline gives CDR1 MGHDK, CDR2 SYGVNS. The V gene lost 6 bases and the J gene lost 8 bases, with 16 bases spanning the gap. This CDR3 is CASRAPLQGTQYF. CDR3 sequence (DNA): TGTGCCAGCAGAGCCCCGCTACAGGGAACCCAGTACTTC.

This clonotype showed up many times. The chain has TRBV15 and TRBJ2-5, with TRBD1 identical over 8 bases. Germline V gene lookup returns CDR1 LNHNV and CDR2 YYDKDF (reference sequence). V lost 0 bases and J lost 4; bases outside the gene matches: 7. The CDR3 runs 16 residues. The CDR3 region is CATSRDVTGVGETQYF. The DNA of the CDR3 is TGTGCCACCAGCAGAGATGTGACAGGGGTAGGAGAGACCCAGTACTTC.

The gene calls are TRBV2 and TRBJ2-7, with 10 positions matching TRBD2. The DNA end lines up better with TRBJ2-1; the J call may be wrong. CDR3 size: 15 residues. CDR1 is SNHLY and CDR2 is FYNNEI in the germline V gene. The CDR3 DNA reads TGTGCCAGCAGGTTACTAGCGGGGTATAACAATGAGCAGTTCTTC. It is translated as CASRLLAGYNNEQFF.

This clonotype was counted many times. CDR3 amino acids: CASRWGLNYGYTF. The CDR3 nucleotides read TGTGCCAGCAGGTGGGGACTCAACTATGGCTACACCTTC. V is TRBV6-2 or TRBV6-3 and J is TRBJ1-2; possible D gene TRBD1, 5 bases. Trimming cost V 6 bases and J 2 bases, with 10 bases left between them. The CDR3 is 13 residues long. The germline CDR1 and CDR2 sequences are MNHEY and SVGEGT.

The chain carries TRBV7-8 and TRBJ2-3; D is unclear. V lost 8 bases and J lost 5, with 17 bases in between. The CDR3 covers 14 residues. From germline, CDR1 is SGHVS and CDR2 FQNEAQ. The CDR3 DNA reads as TGTGCCAGCTCCCGCGGCGGATCCGGAGATACGCAGTATTTT. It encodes CASSRGGSGDTQYF.

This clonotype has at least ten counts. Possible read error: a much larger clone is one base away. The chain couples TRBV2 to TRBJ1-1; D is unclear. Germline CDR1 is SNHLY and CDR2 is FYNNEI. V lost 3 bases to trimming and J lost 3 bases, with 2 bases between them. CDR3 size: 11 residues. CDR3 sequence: CASSEDTEAFF. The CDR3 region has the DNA TGTGCCAGCAGTGAGGACACTGAAGCTTTCTTT.

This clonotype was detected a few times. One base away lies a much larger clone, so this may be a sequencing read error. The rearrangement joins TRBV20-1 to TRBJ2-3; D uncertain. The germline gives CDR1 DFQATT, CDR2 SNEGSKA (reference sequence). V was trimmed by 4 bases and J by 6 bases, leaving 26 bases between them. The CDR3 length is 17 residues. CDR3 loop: CSAKRPETPTIRDTQYF. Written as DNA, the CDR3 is TGCAGTGCTAAAAGACCCGAGACCCCGACAATTAGGGATACGCAGTATTTT.

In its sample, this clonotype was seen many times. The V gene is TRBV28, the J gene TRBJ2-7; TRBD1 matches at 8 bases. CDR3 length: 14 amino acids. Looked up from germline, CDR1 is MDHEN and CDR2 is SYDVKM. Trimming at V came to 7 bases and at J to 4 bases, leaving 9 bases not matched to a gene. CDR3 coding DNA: TGTGCCAGCAACCCGGACAGGGTTGCATACGAGCAGTACTTC. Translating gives CASNPDRVAYEQYF.

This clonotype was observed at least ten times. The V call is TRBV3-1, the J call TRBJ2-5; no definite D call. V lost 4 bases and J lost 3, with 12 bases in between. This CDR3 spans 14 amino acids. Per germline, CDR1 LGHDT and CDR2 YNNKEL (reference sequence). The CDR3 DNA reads TGTGCCAGCAGCCCTGTTGGGAATGAAGAGACCCAGTACTTC. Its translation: CASSPVGNEETQYF.

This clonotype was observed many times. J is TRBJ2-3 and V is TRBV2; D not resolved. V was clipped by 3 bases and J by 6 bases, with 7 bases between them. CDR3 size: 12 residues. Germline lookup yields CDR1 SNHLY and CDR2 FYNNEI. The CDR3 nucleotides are TGTGCCAGCAGTGAGTTAATTGATACGCAGTATTTT. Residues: CASSELIDTQYF.

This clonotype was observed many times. CDR3 sequence (DNA): TGTGCCAGCAGTTCAGGGGGGTTTGGGGGAGCCAACAATGAGCAGTTCTTC. This translates into CASSSGGFGGANNEQFF. The gene calls are TRBV12-3 or TRBV12-4 and TRBJ2-1, with D perhaps matching TRBD1 (7 bases). This CDR3 comprises 17 residues. V lost 4 bases to trimming and J lost 5 bases, with 21 bases between them.

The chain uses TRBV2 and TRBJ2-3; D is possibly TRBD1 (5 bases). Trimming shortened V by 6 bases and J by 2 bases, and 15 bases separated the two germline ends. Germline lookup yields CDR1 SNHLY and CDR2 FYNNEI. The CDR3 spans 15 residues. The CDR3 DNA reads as TGTGCCAGCAGCTCAACTCGACAGTTCACAGATACGCAGTATTTT. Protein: CASSSTRQFTDTQYF.

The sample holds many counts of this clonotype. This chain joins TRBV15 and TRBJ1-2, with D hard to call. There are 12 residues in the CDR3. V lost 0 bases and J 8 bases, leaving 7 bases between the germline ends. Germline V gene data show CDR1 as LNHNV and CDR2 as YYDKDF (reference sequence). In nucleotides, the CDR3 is TGTGCCACCAGCAGAGACCTAGAGGGCTACACCTTC. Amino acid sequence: CATSRDLEGYTF.

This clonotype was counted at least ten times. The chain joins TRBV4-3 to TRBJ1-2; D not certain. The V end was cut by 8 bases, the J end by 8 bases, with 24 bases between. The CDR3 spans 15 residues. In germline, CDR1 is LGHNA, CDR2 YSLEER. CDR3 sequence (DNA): TGCGCCAGCGCAGTCTATTCCGGGTCCAGCGGGGGCTACACCTTC. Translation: CASAVYSGSSGGYTF.

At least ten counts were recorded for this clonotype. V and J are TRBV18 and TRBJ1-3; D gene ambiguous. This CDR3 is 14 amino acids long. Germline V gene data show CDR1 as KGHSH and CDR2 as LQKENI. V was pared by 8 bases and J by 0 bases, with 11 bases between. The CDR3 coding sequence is TGTGCCAGCAGTTCTGGGGTCTCTGGAAACACCATATATTTT. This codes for CASSSGVSGNTIYF.